This T cell receptor (beta chain) was captured in a study of regulatory T cells in long-lasting Graves disease. The study, taken as a whole, reports: Study was limited to peripheral blood, excluding thyroid tissue. There was favoring of TRBV28, TRBJ1-2 and TRBJ2-5 in persistent disease.

The CDR3 covers 16 residues. The germline V gene encodes CDR1 LGHNA and CDR2 YNFKEQ. Trimming removed 0 bases from V and 4 bases from J; junction bases left unmatched: 7. The time point here: persistent/refractory GD, antithyroid drugs over 5 years with positive TRAb. PBMCs provided the RNA from which the TCR library was made. The authors diagnosed Graves' disease using American Thyroid Association guidelines. A blood draw put about 10 milliliters of peripheral blood into EDTA tubes. With regard to this clonotype: The antigen is unknown.

Arm-PCR of CDR3 regions with iRepertoire HTBI primers generated TCR beta libraries. One entry per CDR3 protein results from TCRdb running MiXCR on the multiplex PCR reads. The sample shows a few hundred thousand distinct CDR3 sequences, 22% of them seen only once. This clonotype originated in a female donor with Graves disease. The specimen comprised peripheral blood mononuclear cells (PBMCs), sampled when the disease was refractory, from a patient treated with antithyroid drugs. J is TRBJ2-5 and V is TRBV4-2; 8 bases align to TRBD2. CDR3 nucleotides: TGTGCCAGCAGCCAAGAAGCAGCGGGAGTCGGAGAGACCCAGTACTTC. Protein: CASSQEAAGVGETQYF.